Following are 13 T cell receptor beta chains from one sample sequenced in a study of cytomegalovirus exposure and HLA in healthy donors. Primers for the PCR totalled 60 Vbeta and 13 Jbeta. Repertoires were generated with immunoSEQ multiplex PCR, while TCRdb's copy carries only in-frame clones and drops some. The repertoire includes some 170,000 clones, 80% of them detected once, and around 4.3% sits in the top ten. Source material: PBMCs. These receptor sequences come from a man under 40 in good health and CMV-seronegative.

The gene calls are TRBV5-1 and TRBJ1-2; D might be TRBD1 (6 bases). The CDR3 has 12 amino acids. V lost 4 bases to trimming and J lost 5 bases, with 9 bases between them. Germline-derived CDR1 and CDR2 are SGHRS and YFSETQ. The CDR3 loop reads CASSPGQYGYTF. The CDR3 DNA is TGCGCCAGCAGCCCCGGACAGTATGGCTACACCTTC.

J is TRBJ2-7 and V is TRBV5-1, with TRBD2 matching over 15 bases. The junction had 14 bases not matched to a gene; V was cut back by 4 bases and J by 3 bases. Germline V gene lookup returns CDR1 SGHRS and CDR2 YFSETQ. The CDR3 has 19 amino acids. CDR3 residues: CASSPWTSGRGGAFYEQYF. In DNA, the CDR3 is TGCGCCAGCAGCCCTTGGACTAGCGGGAGGGGTGGGGCCTTCTACGAGCAGTACTTC.

Here the CDR3 DNA reads TGTGCCAGCAGCCTCATAGGGGATAACTCCTACAATGAGCAGTTCTTC. It yields the protein CASSLIGDNSYNEQFF. The rearrangement uses TRBV9 and TRBJ2-1; D possibly corresponds to TRBD1 (5 bases). V gave up 4 bases and J gave up 0 bases, with 14 bases separating them. Germline CDR1 is SGDLS and CDR2 is YYNGEE. This CDR3 is 16 amino acids long. Combining the CDR3 with reference TRBV9 and TRBJ2-1 gives the whole variable domain DSGVTQTPKHLITATGQRVTLRCSPRSGDLSVYWYQQSLDQGLQFLIQYYNGEERAKGNILERFSAQQFPDLHSELNLSSLELGDSALYFCASSLIGDNSYNEQFFGPGTRLTVL.

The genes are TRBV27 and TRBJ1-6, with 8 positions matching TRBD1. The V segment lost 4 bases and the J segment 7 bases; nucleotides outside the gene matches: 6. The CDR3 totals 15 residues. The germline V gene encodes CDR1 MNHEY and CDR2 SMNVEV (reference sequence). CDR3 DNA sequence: TGTGCCAGCAGTTCCTACAGGGGGGAGAATTCACCCCTCCACTTT. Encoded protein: CASSSYRGENSPLHF.

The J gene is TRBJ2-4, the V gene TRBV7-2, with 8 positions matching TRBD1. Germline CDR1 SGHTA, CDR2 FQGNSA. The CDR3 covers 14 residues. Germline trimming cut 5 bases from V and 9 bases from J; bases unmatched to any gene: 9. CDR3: CASSPGQGRGIQYF. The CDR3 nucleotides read TGTGCCAGCAGCCCTGGACAGGGCCGCGGCATTCAGTACTTC.

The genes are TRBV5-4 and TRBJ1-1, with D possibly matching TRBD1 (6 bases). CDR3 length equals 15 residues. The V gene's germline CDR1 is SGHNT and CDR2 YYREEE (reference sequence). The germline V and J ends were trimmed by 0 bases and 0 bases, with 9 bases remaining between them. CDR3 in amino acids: CASSLVAGVNTEAFF. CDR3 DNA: TGTGCCAGCAGCTTGGTGGCAGGGGTGAACACTGAAGCTTTCTTT.

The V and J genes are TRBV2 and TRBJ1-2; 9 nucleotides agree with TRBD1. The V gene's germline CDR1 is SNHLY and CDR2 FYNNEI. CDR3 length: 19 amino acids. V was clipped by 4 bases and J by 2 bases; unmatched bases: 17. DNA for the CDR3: TGTGCCAGCAGTGCGAGGACAGGGGAGGTAGTCTCATTAAACTATGGCTACACCTTC. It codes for CASSARTGEVVSLNYGYTF.

CDR3 amino acids: CSVGLAGGRVEQFF. The CDR3 nucleotides are TGCAGCGTGGGACTAGCGGGAGGTCGAGTTGAGCAGTTCTTC. The chain joins TRBV29-1 to TRBJ2-1; TRBD2 agrees at 15 bases. The CDR3 length is 14 residues. Germline loops: CDR1 SQVTM, CDR2 ANQGSEA. The V and J ends lost 6 bases and 9 bases, in that order; junction bases with no gene match: 6.

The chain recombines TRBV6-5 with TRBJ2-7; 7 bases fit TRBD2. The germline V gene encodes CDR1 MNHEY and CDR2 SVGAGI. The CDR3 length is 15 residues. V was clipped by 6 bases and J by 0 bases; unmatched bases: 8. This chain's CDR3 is CASRSLGGSSYEQYF. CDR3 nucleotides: TGTGCCAGCAGGTCCCTCGGGGGGAGCTCCTACGAGCAGTACTTC.

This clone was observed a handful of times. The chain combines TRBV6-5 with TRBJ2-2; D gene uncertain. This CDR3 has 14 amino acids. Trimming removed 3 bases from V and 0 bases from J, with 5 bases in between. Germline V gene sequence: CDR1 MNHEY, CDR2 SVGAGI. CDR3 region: CASSYIANTGELFF. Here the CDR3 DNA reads TGTGCCAGCAGTTATATCGCGAACACCGGGGAGCTGTTTTTT.

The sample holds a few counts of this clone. The CDR3 spells CAVWDISYEQYF. CDR3 bases: TGTGCCGTCTGGGACATCTCCTACGAGCAGTACTTC. This chain links TRBV2 with TRBJ2-7, with D maybe TRBD1 (6 bases). The CDR3 has 12 amino acids. With 11 bases removed from V and 0 bases from J, the gap between germline ends came to 11 bases. Germline V lookup: CDR1 SNHLY, CDR2 FYNNEI.

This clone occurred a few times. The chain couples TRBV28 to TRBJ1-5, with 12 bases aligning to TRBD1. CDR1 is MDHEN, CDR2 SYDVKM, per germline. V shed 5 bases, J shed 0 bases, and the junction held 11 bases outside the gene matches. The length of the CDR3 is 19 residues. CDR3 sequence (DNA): TGTGCCAGCAGTATCCCCGGGACAGGGGGCGTGTTTAGCAATCAGCCCCAGCATTTT. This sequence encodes CASSIPGTGGVFSNQPQHF.

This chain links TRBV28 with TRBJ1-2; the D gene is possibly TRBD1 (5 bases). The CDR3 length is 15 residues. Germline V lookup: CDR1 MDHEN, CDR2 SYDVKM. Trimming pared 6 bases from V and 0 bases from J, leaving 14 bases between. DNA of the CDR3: TGTGCCAGCAGCCCCATTAGGGGCACTAACTATGGCTACACCTTC. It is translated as CASSPIRGTNYGYTF.